The 15 T cell receptor beta chains below all came from one sample that was sequenced in a study of tumor and adjacent non-tumor tissue in lung cancer. TCRbeta libraries were built with three rounds of nested PCR, modified from ARM-PCR. TCRdb called the multiplex PCR reads again in MiXCR, with one record for every CDR3 protein. The data contain 100,000 to 120,000 distinct CDR3 sequences, 84% of them seen just once; the ten biggest clones take up about 22%. No cell sorting was done before RNA was extracted from the tissue. Material: lung tumor tissue. Every receptor here comes from a man in his 70s with non-small cell lung cancer.

The gene calls are TRBV12-3 or TRBV12-4 and TRBJ2-1, with 8 positions matching TRBD1. The CDR3 runs to 14 residues. J gave up 8 bases and V 5 bases, and 8 bases lay outside the gene matches. The CDR3 DNA is TGTGCCAGCAGTCCAGCAGGGGGCTTGGATGAGCAGTTCTTC. Protein: CASSPAGGLDEQFF.

The J gene is TRBJ2-3, the V gene TRBV11-3; maybe TRBD2 (5 bases). The CDR3 has 15 amino acids. Germline CDR1 is SGHNT and CDR2 is YENEEA. The CDR3 loop is CTSTRRDVSTDTQYF. Written as DNA, the CDR3 is TGTACAAGCACCCGTCGGGATGTAAGCACAGATACGCAGTATTTT.

To note about this clonotype: At one end, the junction sequence differs from germline, possibly due to a read error. This chain uses TRBV6-2 or TRBV6-3 with TRBJ2-1, with D uncertain. From germline, CDR1 is MNHEY and CDR2 SVGEGT. The CDR3 runs to 13 residues. Here the CDR3 DNA reads TGTACCAGCAACAGTGGCGGTTACAATGAGCAGATCTTC. It specifies CTSNSGGYNEQIF.

This clonotype occurred a few times. The CDR3 ends on some other residue instead of the conserved phenylalanine or tryptophan, so this is likely a read error. The chain uses TRBV13 and TRBJ2-7, with D perhaps TRBD2 (6 bases). The CDR3 has 13 amino acids. Germline lookup yields CDR1 PRHDT and CDR2 FYEKMQ (reference sequence). The CDR3 sequence is CANSSTTGDEQYL. For the CDR3, the DNA is TGTGCCAACAGCTCAACCACGGGGGACGAACAGTACTTA.

On this clonotype: This may be a read error, as it is one base from a much larger clone. The rearrangement uses TRBV20-1 and TRBJ2-7, with 7 bases lining up with TRBD2. This CDR3 region has 13 residues. The V gene's germline CDR1 is DFQATT and CDR2 SNEGSKA (reference sequence). In DNA, the CDR3 is TGCAGCGTTCCGCGGGGGAGTTTAAGCGATCAGTACTTC. Amino acid sequence: CSVPRGSLSDQYF.

On this clonotype itself: At one boundary the junction diverges from the germline segment, which might be a read error. This chain uses TRBV6-1 with TRBJ2-5, with D unresolved. CDR1 and CDR2 from the germline V gene are MNHNS and SASEGT. The CDR3 spans 13 residues. CDR3 sequence (DNA): TGTGTCAGCAGTGAAGCTAGTGGGCCCCGGGAGTACTTC. Residues: CVSSEASGPREYF.

Notes on this clonotype: Its ends do not fully match the called genes, so a read error is possible. This chain joins TRBV4-2 and TRBJ2-7; 12 nucleotides line up with TRBD2. The CDR3 loop spans 14 amino acids. Germline V gene lookup returns CDR1 LGHNA and CDR2 YNFKEQ. CDR3 in DNA: TGTGCCAGCAACCTAGCGGGAGGGCCCCACGAGCAGAACTTC. The encoded protein is CASNLAGGPHEQNF.

To note about this clonotype: As the CDR3 is not closed by the conserved phenylalanine or tryptophan, this likely results from a read error. No DNA is shown, since the ends of the CDR3 on it are uncertain; the CDR3 is the one TCRdb lists. The CDR3 sequence is CASSQVSFWEGSVTGELLY. The chain links TRBV4-1 to TRBJ2-2; the D call TRBD2 from the table was never checked on the DNA. Inclusive of both ends, the CDR3 amounts to 19 amino acids. Looked up from germline, CDR1 is MGHRA and CDR2 is YSYEKL.

The CDR3: CASNLQSPDTQYF. CDR3 DNA sequence: TGTGCCAGCAATTTACAGAGTCCAGATACGCAGTATTTT. The chain combines TRBV5-4 with TRBJ2-3; D unclear. Germline V gene data show CDR1 as SGHNT and CDR2 as YYREEE (reference sequence). This CDR3 region has 13 residues. The germline V and J ends were trimmed by 6 bases and 4 bases, with 12 bases remaining between them.

Notes on this clonotype: A read error may be the cause here, since a much bigger clone is one base away. J is TRBJ2-7 and V is TRBV30; 14 bases are shared with TRBD2. Germline assignment: CDR1 GTSNPN and CDR2 SVGIG (reference sequence). The CDR3 spans 19 residues. V trimming: 2 bases; J trimming: 6 bases; junction bases outside the gene matches: 18. The DNA of the CDR3 is TGTGCCTGGAGTAGGGGGTGGTTTGGGGCAGGGACTAGCGGGAGCGAGCAGTACTTC. Residues: CAWSRGWFGAGTSGSEQYF. The full variable domain, in which reference TRBV30 and TRBJ2-7 provide the parts outside the CDR3, is SQTIHQWPATLVQPVGSPLSLECTVEGTSNPNLYWYRQAAGRGLQLLFYSVGIGQISSEVPQNLSASRPQDRQFILSSKKLLLSDSGFYLCAWSRGWFGAGTSGSEQYFGPGTRLTVT.

The chain couples TRBV29-1 to TRBJ1-1, with 8 bases that match TRBD1. This CDR3 has 13 amino acids. Germline values: CDR1 SQVTM, CDR2 ANQGSEA. Losses at the gene ends were 6 bases for V and 5 bases for J; bases not matched to a gene: 8. Here the CDR3 reads CSVGQGTKTEAFF. Written as DNA, the CDR3 is TGCAGCGTCGGACAGGGAACTAAAACTGAAGCTTTCTTT. Full variable domain (remainder filled in from reference TRBV29-1 and TRBJ1-1): SAVISQKPSRDICQRGTSLTIQCQVDSQVTMMFWYRQQPGQSLTLIATANQGSEATYESGFVIDKFPISRPNLTFSTLTVSNMSPEDSSIYLCSVGQGTKTEAFFGQGTRLTVV.

Worth noting for this clonotype: One junction end disagrees with the germline gene, perhaps due to a read error. This chain links TRBV11-2 with TRBJ2-2; D perhaps matches TRBD2 (5 bases). This CDR3 is built from 15 residues. Germline V CDR1 and CDR2: SGHAT, FQNNGV. The CDR3 DNA reads TGTGCCGGCAGCCCAAGCGGAACGTACACCGTGGAGTTGTTTTTT. Protein product: CAGSPSGTYTVELFF.

To note about this clonotype: Because the CDR3's place on the DNA is in doubt, the DNA is left out and the CDR3 is given as listed by TCRdb. The V call is TRBV29-1, the J call TRBJ2-2; the DNA was not compared with TRBD2, the D call given in the table. Germline lookup yields CDR1 SQVTM and CDR2 ANQGSEA. The CDR3 length equals 14 residues, ends included. The CDR3: CSADVAEGTGELSF.

Regarding this clonotype: One end of the junction does not line up with germline, which may come from a read error. The chain joins TRBV6-6 to TRBJ1-1; D gene unclear. The germline gives CDR1 MNHNY, CDR2 SVGAGI (reference sequence). The CDR3 sequence is 12 residues long. The CDR3 bases are TGCGCCAGCTGCAAAGGGTGGAATCAAGCTTTCTTT. Encoded protein: CASCKGWNQAFF.

Worth noting for this clonotype: At one end the junction does not follow the germline gene, possibly because of a read error. V is TRBV20-1 and J is TRBJ2-1; TRBD2 agrees at 7 bases. The germline V gene encodes CDR1 DFQATT and CDR2 SNEGSKA (reference sequence). The CDR3 is 17 residues long. In DNA form, the CDR3 reads TGCAGTGCTAGAGATCCATCCGCTAGCGGAGCCCACAATGAGCAATTCTTC. It codes for CSARDPSASGAHNEQFF.